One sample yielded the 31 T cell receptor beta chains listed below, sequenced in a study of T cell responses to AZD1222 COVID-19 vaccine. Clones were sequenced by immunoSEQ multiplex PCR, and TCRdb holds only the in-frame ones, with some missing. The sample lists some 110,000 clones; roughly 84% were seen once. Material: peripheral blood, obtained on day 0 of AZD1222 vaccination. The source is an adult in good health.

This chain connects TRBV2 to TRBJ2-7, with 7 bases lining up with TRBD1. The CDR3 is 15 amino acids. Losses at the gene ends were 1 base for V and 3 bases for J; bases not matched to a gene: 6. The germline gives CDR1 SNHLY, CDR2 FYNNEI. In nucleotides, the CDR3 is TGTGCCAGCAGTGAAGGACAGGGCTTAAGCTACGAGCAGTACTTC. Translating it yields CASSEGQGLSYEQYF.

The CDR3 sequence: CASSLRSSWERNSPLHF. In DNA, the CDR3 is TGTGCCAGTAGTTTGAGGTCTTCATGGGAGAGGAATTCACCCCTCCACTTT. This rearrangement joins TRBV19 to TRBJ1-6, with D hard to call. Germline V gene sequence: CDR1 LNHDA, CDR2 SQIVND (reference sequence). The CDR3 sequence is 17 residues long. Trimming left V 5 bases short and J 7 bases short, with 21 bases between.

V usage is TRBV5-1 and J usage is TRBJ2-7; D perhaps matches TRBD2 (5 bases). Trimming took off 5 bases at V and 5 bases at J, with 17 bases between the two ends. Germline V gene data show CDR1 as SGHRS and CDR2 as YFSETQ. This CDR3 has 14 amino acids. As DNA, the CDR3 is TGCGCCAGCAGTTCCGGGATCCTAGTCCACGAGCAGTACTTC. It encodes CASSSGILVHEQYF.

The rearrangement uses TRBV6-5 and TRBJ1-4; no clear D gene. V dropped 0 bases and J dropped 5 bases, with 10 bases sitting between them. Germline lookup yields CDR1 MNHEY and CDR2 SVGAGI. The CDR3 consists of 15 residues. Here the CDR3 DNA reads TGTGCCAGCAGTTACTCGCCCCAATTCAATGAAAAACTGTTTTTT. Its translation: CASSYSPQFNEKLFF.

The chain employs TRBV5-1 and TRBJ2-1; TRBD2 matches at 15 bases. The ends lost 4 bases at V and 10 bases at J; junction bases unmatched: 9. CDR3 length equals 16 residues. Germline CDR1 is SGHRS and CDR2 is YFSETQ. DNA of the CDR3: TGCGCCAGCAGCCCTCTTCCGGGACTAGCGGGAGGAGAGCAGTTCTTC. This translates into CASSPLPGLAGGEQFF. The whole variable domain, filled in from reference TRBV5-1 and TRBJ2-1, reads KAGVTQTPRYLIKTRGQQVTLSCSPISGHRSVSWYQQTPGQGLQFLFEYFSETQRNKGNFPGRFSGRQFSNSRSEMNVSTLELGDSALYLCASSPLPGLAGGEQFFGPGTRLTVL.

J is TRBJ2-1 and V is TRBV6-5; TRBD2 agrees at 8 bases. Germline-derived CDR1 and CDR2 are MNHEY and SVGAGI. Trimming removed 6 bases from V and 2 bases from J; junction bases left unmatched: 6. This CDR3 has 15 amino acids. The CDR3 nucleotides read TGTGCCAGCAGCGCCGGGGGGGGACCCTACAATGAGCAGTTCTTC. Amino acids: CASSAGGGPYNEQFF.

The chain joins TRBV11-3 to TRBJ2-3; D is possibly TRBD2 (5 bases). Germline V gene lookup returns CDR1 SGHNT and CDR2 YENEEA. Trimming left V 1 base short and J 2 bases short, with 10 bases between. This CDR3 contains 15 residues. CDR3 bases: TGTGCCAGCAGCTTAGGCGGGTTCCACACAGATACGCAGTATTTT. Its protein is CASSLGGFHTDTQYF. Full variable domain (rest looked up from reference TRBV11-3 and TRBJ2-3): EAGVVQSPRYKIIEKKQPVAFWCNPISGHNTLYWYLQNLGQGPELLIRYENEEAVDDSQLPKDRFSAERLKGVDSTLKIQPAELGDSAVYLCASSLGGFHTDTQYFGPGTRLTVL.

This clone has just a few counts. The CDR3 DNA sequence: TGCGCCAGCAGCTTGGCAGGGGGCTCCTCTGGGGCCAACGTCCTGACTTTC. It codes for CASSLAGGSSGANVLTF. The chain carries TRBV5-1 and TRBJ2-6; 8 nucleotides align to TRBD1. V lost 0 bases, J lost 0 bases, and 2 bases stayed unmatched. Germline CDR1 reads SGHRS; CDR2 reads YFSETQ. The CDR3 sequence is 17 residues long.

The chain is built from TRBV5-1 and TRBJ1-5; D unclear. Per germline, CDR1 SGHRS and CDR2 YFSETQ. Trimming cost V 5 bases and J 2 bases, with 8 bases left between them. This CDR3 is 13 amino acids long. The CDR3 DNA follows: TGCGCCAGCAGTTGGGCGGGCAATCAGCCCCAGCATTTT. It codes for CASSWAGNQPQHF.

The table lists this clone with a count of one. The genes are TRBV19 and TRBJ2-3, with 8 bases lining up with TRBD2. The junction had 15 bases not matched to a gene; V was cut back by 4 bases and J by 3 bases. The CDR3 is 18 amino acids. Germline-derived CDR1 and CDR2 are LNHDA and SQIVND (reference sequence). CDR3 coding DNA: TGTGCCAGTAGTACGACCGGGACTAGAATATCAGGGACAGATACGCAGTATTTT. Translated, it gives CASSTTGTRISGTDTQYF.

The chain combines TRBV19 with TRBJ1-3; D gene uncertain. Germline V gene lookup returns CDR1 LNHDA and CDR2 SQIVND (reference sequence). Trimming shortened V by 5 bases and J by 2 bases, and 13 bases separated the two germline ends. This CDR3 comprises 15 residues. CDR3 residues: CASSLFGGPGNTIYF. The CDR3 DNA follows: TGTGCCAGTAGTCTATTTGGCGGCCCTGGAAACACCATATATTTT.

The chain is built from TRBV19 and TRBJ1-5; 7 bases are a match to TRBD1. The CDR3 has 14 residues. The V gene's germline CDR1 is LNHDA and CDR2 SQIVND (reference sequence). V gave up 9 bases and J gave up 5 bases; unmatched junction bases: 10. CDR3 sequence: CASGSNRGHQPQHF. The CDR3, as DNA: TGTGCCAGCGGAAGCAACAGGGGTCATCAGCCCCAGCATTTT.

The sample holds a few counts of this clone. CDR3 coding DNA: TGTGCCAGCAGCGAACAGTATGGGGCCAACGTCCTGACTTTC. Its translation: CASSEQYGANVLTF. This chain connects TRBV7-3 to TRBJ2-6, with no clear D. The V gene lost 5 bases and the J gene lost 3 bases, with 8 bases spanning the gap. CDR3 length: 14 amino acids. The germline V gene encodes CDR1 SGHTA and CDR2 FQGTGA.

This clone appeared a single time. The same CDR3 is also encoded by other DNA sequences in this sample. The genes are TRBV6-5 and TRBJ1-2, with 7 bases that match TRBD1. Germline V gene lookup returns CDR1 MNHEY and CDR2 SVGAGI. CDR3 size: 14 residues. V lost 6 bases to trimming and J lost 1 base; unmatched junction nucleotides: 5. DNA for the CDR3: TGTGCCAGCAGCCGGACAGGTGATAACTATGGCTACACCTTC. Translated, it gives CASSRTGDNYGYTF.

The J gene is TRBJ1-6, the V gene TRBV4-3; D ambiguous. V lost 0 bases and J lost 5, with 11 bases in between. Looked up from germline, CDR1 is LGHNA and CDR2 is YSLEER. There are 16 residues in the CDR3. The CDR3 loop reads CASSQDFASDNSPLHF. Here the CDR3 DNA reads TGCGCCAGCAGCCAAGATTTTGCCAGCGATAATTCACCCCTCCACTTT.

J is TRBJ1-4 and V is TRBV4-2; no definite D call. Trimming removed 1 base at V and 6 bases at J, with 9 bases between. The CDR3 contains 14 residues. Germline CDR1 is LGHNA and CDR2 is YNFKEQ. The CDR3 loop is CASSQGWKDEKLFF. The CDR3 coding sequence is TGTGCCAGCAGCCAAGGGTGGAAGGATGAAAAACTGTTTTTT.

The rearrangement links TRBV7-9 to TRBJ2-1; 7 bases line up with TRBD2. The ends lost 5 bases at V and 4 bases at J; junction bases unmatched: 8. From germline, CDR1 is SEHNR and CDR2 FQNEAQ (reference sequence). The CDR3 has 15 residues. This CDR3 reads CASSGLAGYYNEQFF. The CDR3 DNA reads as TGTGCCAGCAGCGGTTTAGCGGGCTATTACAATGAGCAGTTCTTC.

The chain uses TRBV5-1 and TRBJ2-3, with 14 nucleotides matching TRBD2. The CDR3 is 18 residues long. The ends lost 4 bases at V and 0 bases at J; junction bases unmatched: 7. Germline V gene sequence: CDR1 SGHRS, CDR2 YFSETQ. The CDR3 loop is CASSPRLAGGFSTDTQYF. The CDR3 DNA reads TGCGCCAGCAGCCCGAGACTAGCGGGAGGGTTTAGCACAGATACGCAGTATTTT. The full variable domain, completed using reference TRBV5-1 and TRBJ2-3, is KAGVTQTPRYLIKTRGQQVTLSCSPISGHRSVSWYQQTPGQGLQFLFEYFSETQRNKGNFPGRFSGRQFSNSRSEMNVSTLELGDSALYLCASSPRLAGGFSTDTQYFGPGTRLTVL.

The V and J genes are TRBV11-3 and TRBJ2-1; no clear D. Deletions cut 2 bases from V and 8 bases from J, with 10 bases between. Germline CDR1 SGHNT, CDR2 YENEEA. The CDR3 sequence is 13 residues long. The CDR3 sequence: CASSLLPKDEQFF. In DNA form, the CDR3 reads TGTGCCAGCAGCTTACTCCCCAAGGATGAGCAGTTCTTC. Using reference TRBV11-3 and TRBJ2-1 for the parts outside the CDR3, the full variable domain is EAGVVQSPRYKIIEKKQPVAFWCNPISGHNTLYWYLQNLGQGPELLIRYENEEAVDDSQLPKDRFSAERLKGVDSTLKIQPAELGDSAVYLCASSLLPKDEQFFGPGTRLTVL.

The CDR3 region has the DNA TGCGCCAGCAGCAAACTCGACGGGAGTAGCTCCTACGAGCAGTACTTC. It encodes CASSKLDGSSSYEQYF. This sequence joins TRBV5-1 and TRBJ2-7; TRBD2 is a possible D gene (6 bases). The germline V and J ends were trimmed by 4 bases and 0 bases, with 17 bases remaining between them. CDR3 length equals 16 residues. Per germline, CDR1 SGHRS and CDR2 YFSETQ.

CDR3 in amino acids: CASSYPDRGHTGELFF. CDR3 coding DNA: TGTGCCAGTAGCTACCCAGACAGGGGGCATACCGGGGAGCTGTTTTTT. This chain joins TRBV19 and TRBJ2-2; 10 nucleotides match TRBD1. CDR1 is LNHDA and CDR2 is SQIVND in the germline V gene (reference sequence). V was pared by 6 bases and J by 5 bases, with 9 bases of the junction left unmatched. CDR3 size: 16 residues.

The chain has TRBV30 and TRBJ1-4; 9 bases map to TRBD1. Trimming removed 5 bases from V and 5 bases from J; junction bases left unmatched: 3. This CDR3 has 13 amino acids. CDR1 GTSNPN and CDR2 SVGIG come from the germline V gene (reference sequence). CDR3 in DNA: TGTGCCTGGGCGACAGGGGGAAATGAAAAACTGTTTTTT. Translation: CAWATGGNEKLFF.

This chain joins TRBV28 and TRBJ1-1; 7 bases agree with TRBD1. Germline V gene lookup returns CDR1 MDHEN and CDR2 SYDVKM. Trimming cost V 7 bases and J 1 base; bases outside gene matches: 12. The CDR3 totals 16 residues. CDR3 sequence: CASTSILQGENTEAFF. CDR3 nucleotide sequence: TGTGCCAGCACCTCGATACTTCAGGGGGAGAACACTGAAGCTTTCTTT.

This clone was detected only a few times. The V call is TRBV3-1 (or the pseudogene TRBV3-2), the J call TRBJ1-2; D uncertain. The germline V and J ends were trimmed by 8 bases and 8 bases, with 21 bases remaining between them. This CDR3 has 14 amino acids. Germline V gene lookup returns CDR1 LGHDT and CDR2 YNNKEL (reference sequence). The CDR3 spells CASSPWRAARGYTF. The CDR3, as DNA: TGTGCCAGCTCCCCGTGGAGGGCGGCTCGGGGCTACACCTTC.

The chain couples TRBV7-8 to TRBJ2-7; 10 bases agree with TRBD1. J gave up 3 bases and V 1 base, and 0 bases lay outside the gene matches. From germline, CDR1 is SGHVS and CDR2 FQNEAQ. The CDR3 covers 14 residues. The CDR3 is CASSLGDRGYEQYF. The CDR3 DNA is TGTGCCAGCAGCTTAGGGGACAGGGGCTACGAGCAGTACTTC.

The CDR3 sequence: CASSFSEGTTGELFF. The DNA for the CDR3 is TGCGCCAGCAGCTTTTCGGAGGGTACCACCGGGGAGCTGTTTTTT. The rearrangement uses TRBV5-1 and TRBJ2-2, with D maybe TRBD2 (6 bases). Germline lookup yields CDR1 SGHRS and CDR2 YFSETQ. The CDR3 covers 15 residues. V was pared by 2 bases and J by 4 bases, with 12 bases between. The variable domain in full, with the rest retrieved from reference TRBV5-1 and TRBJ2-2, is KAGVTQTPRYLIKTRGQQVTLSCSPISGHRSVSWYQQTPGQGLQFLFEYFSETQRNKGNFPGRFSGRQFSNSRSEMNVSTLELGDSALYLCASSFSEGTTGELFFGEGSRLTVL.

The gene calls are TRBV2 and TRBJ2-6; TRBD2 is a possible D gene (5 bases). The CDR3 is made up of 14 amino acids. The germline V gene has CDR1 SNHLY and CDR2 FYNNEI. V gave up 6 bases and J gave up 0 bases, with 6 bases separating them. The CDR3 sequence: CASRRDSGANVLTF. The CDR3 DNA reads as TGTGCCAGCAGGAGGGACTCTGGGGCCAACGTCCTGACTTTC.

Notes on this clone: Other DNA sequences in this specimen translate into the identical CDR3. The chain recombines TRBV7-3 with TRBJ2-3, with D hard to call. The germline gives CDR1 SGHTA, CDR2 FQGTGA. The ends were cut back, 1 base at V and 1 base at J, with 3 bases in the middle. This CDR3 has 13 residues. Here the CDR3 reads CASSLIGTDTQYF. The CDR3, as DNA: TGTGCCAGCAGCTTAATAGGCACAGATACGCAGTATTTT.

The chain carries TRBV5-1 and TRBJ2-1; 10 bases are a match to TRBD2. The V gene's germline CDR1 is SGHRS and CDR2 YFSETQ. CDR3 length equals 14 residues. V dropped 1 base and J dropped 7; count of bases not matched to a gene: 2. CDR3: CASSLRLAGNEQFF. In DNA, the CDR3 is TGCGCCAGCAGCTTGAGACTAGCGGGTAATGAGCAGTTCTTC.

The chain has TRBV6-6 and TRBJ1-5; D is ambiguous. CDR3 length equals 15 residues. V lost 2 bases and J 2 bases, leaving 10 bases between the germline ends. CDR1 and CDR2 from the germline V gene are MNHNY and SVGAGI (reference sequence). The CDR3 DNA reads TGTGCCAGCAGTTACCCGGGAGCTGGCAATCAGCCCCAGCATTTT. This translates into CASSYPGAGNQPQHF.

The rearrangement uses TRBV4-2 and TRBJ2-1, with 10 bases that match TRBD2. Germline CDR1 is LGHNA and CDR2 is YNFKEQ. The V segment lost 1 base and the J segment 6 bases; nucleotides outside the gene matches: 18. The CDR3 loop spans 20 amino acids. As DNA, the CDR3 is TGTGCCAGCAGCCAAGTCCCCCCGCTAGCGGGGGACCAAAGGGGCAATGAGCAGTTCTTC. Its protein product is CASSQVPPLAGDQRGNEQFF.